Following are 11 T cell receptor beta chains from one sample sequenced in a study of response to subunit inactivated influenza vaccine. TCRdb re-derived calls from the RT-PCR reads in MiXCR, one entry per CDR3 protein. The table includes 530,000 or so distinct CDR3 sequences, 14% detected once. The sample in question was PBMCs from blood, obtained 11 to 12 days after vaccination. These receptors came from a man between 45 and 60 years old who received an inactivated influenza vaccine.

This clonotype was observed a few times. The J gene is TRBJ2-1, the V gene TRBV18; the D is unclear. CDR1 is KGHSH and CDR2 is LQKENI in the germline V gene. V was cut by 0 bases and J by 0 bases, with 6 bases left in between. This CDR3 is built from 15 residues. This CDR3 reads CASSPPSSSYNEQFF. The DNA of the CDR3 is TGTGCCAGCTCACCACCATCGAGCTCCTACAATGAGCAGTTCTTC.

The sample holds a few counts of this clonotype. This chain links TRBV20-1 with TRBJ2-7; 10 nucleotides line up with TRBD2. This CDR3 spans 18 amino acids. CDR1 is DFQATT, CDR2 SNEGSKA, per germline (reference sequence). The V segment lost 1 base and the J segment 2 bases; nucleotides outside the gene matches: 14. Here the CDR3 DNA reads TGCAGTGCTAGAGGCTATATAGCGGGGGGCTCTGGTCCCTACGAGCAGTACTTC. This translates into CSARGYIAGGSGPYEQYF.

The chain links TRBV4-1 to TRBJ2-2, with no clear D. Looked up from germline, CDR1 is MGHRA and CDR2 is YSYEKL. V was clipped by 2 bases and J by 5 bases, with 12 bases between them. The CDR3 totals 15 residues. The CDR3 sequence is CASSQNHMATGELFF. CDR3 coding DNA: TGCGCCAGCAGCCAAAATCATATGGCTACCGGGGAGCTGTTTTTT.

The chain is built from TRBV28 and TRBJ1-3; a weak D match, TRBD1 (5 bases). The CDR3 consists of 16 residues. The germline V gene has CDR1 MDHEN and CDR2 SYDVKM. The V and J ends lost 3 bases and 3 bases respectively, with 15 bases between them. This CDR3 is CASSFSRTPDGNTIYF. The DNA of the CDR3 is TGTGCCAGCAGTTTTTCCAGGACACCGGATGGAAACACCATATATTTT.

This clonotype was recorded at least ten times. The rearrangement joins TRBV7-9 to TRBJ1-1; TRBD1 aligns across 7 bases. This CDR3 is built from 15 residues. V lost 4 bases and J lost 1; bases outside the gene matches: 6. In germline, CDR1 is SEHNR, CDR2 FQNEAQ (reference sequence). CDR3 sequence (DNA): TGTGCCAGCAGCTCCTACAGGGGATCGAACACTGAAGCTTTCTTT. Its translation is CASSSYRGSNTEAFF. The full variable domain, its missing parts supplied by reference TRBV7-9 and TRBJ1-1, is DTGVSQNPRHKITKRGQNVTFRCDPISEHNRLYWYRQTLGQGPEFLTYFQNEAQLEKSRLLSDRFSAERPKGSFSTLEIQRTEQGDSAMYLCASSSYRGSNTEAFFGQGTRLTVV.

The CDR3 DNA is TGCGCCAGCAGCCAAGAACCAGGGGGAGGCGAGCAGTACTTC. Translating it yields CASSQEPGGGEQYF. J is TRBJ2-7 and V is TRBV4-3, with D tentatively TRBD1 (7 bases). Germline V CDR1 and CDR2: LGHNA, YSLEER. Trimming took off 0 bases at V and 6 bases at J, with 12 bases between the two ends. The CDR3 has 14 amino acids.

The chain recombines TRBV4-2 with TRBJ1-1; TRBD1 might be the D (6 bases). The CDR3 is 17 amino acids. V was trimmed by 2 bases and J by 1 base, leaving 17 bases between them. Germline-derived CDR1 and CDR2 are LGHNA and YNFKEQ. CDR3 in amino acids: CASSQPPFLGANTEAFF. Written as DNA, the CDR3 is TGTGCCAGCAGCCAACCCCCGTTTTTGGGGGCGAACACTGAAGCTTTCTTT.

This clonotype turned up a few times. The rearrangement uses TRBV10-2 and TRBJ2-3, with TRBD2 matching over 9 bases. The CDR3 loop spans 13 amino acids. Germline CDR1 WSHSY, CDR2 SAAADI. With V trimmed by 8 bases and J by 2 bases, 2 bases remained unmatched. The DNA for the CDR3 is TGCGCCAGCGGGACTAGCTACACAGATACGCAGTATTTT. Protein: CASGTSYTDTQYF.

The V call is TRBV3-1, the J call TRBJ1-5, with a possible D match to TRBD1 (6 bases). V was shortened by 2 bases and J by 3 bases, with 8 bases between the two germline ends. The CDR3 contains 14 residues. CDR1 and CDR2 from the germline V gene are LGHDT and YNNKEL (reference sequence). Here the CDR3 reads CASSQTGYNQPQHF. In DNA, the CDR3 is TGTGCCAGCAGCCAAACAGGGTACAATCAGCCCCAGCATTTT. Based on the CDR3 plus reference TRBV3-1 and TRBJ1-5, the full variable domain is DTAVSQTPKYLVTQMGNDKSIKCEQNLGHDTMYWYKQDSKKFLKIMFSYNNKELIINETVPNRFSPKSPDKAHLNLHINSLELGDSAVYFCASSQTGYNQPQHFGDGTRLSIL.

This clonotype has more than one count but fewer than ten. The chain carries TRBV6-1 and TRBJ1-5, with 8 bases fitting TRBD1. With V trimmed by 8 bases and J by 4 bases, 10 bases remained unmatched. CDR3 length equals 15 residues. Germline CDR1 and CDR2: MNHNS and SASEGT. CDR3 amino acids: CASQSDRGHNQPQHF. The CDR3 coding sequence is TGTGCCAGCCAATCCGACAGGGGTCATAATCAGCCCCAGCATTTT.

The chain couples TRBV6-1 to TRBJ2-1, with TRBD1 matching 7 bases. After removal of 5 bases from V and 8 bases from J, the junction contained 6 bases not matched to a gene. The V gene's germline CDR1 is MNHNS and CDR2 SASEGT. The CDR3 is 13 residues long. CDR3 nucleotide sequence: TGTGCCAGCAGTCAACAGGGGTGGGATGAGCAGTTCTTC. It codes for CASSQQGWDEQFF.